The 9 T cell receptor beta chains listed next were all sequenced from one sample in a study of T cell responses to AZD1222 COVID-19 vaccine (dated by TCRdb to 2020 to 2022). The time point label of this sample denotes: baseline before first vaccination. The library was prepared using the immunoSEQ multiplex PCR assay. Held by TCRdb, this immuneACCESS table contains in-frame sequences only and omits some clones. Under half of the omission traces to an unresolved V gene where checked; the cause of the rest is unknown. The sample records 150,000 to 200,000 clones, 85% to 95% of which are singletons. The ten largest make up over 9.5% of the sample. Material: peripheral blood, obtained on day 0 of AZD1222 vaccination. The receptors stem from an adult in good health.

This clone was recorded only once. The identical CDR3 is also encoded by other nucleotide sequences in the sample. The chain combines TRBV18 with TRBJ2-7, with TRBD2 as a possible D gene (5 bases). V was pared by 3 bases and J by 3 bases, with 9 bases between. This CDR3 region has 13 residues. Germline V gene sequence: CDR1 KGHSH, CDR2 LQKENI. CDR3 in amino acids: CASSPQGSYEQYV. CDR3 sequence (DNA): TGTGCCAGCTCACCCCAAGGGAGCTACGAGCAGTACGTC.

The chain employs TRBV3-1 (or the pseudogene TRBV3-2) and TRBJ2-2; possibly TRBD2 for D (5 bases). The CDR3 is 14 residues long. Germline values: CDR1 LGHDT, CDR2 YNNKEL (reference sequence). V was cut by 3 bases and J by 7 bases, with 12 bases left in between. The DNA for the CDR3 is TGTGCCAGCAGCCACGGGGTGGTGAGCGGGGAGCTGTTTTTT. It is translated as CASSHGVVSGELFF.

The gene calls are TRBV28 and TRBJ1-6; tentative D call: TRBD1 (5 bases). The ends were cut back, 5 bases at V and 6 bases at J, with 11 bases in the middle. The germline CDR1 and CDR2 sequences are MDHEN and SYDVKM. CDR3 length equals 14 residues. The DNA of the CDR3 is TGTGCCAGCAGTGTTGCAGGGCTTAATTCACCCCTCCACTTT. Amino acid sequence: CASSVAGLNSPLHF.

CDR3 DNA sequence: TGTGCCAGCGCCGGGAACTATGGCTACACCTTC. Translation: CASAGNYGYTF. V is TRBV6-5 and J is TRBJ1-2; D unresolved. Trimming left V 8 bases short and J 2 bases short, with 6 bases between. The length of the CDR3 is 11 residues. Germline V gene data show CDR1 as MNHEY and CDR2 as SVGAGI.

A remark on this clone: Additional DNA sequences in this sample encode the identical CDR3. The chain employs TRBV7-9 and TRBJ1-2; D is unclear. Looked up from germline, CDR1 is SEHNR and CDR2 is FQNEAQ (reference sequence). The CDR3 is 12 residues long. The germline V and J ends were trimmed by 5 bases and 2 bases, with 6 bases remaining between them. DNA for the CDR3: TGTGCCAGCAGCCCTTCGAACTATGGCTACACCTTC. Translation gives CASSPSNYGYTF.

The chain combines TRBV5-1 with TRBJ1-4; 9 bases agree with TRBD1. Per germline, CDR1 SGHRS and CDR2 YFSETQ. The CDR3 runs 14 residues. V shed 4 bases, J shed 8 bases, and the junction held 6 bases outside the gene matches. The CDR3 nucleotides are TGCGCCAGCAGCATCCGGGACAGGGAGGAAAAACTGTTTTTT. Amino acid sequence: CASSIRDREEKLFF.

CDR3 residues: CASSLGTKETQYF. DNA of the CDR3: TGTGCCAGCAGCTTAGGTACGAAAGAGACCCAGTACTTC. The V and J genes are TRBV7-2 and TRBJ2-5, with D unclear. Germline CDR1 is SGHTA and CDR2 is FQGNSA. This CDR3 has 13 amino acids. V shed 1 base and J shed 3 bases, with 6 bases lying between them.

The chain is built from TRBV3-1 (or the pseudogene TRBV3-2) and TRBJ1-1, with a weak D call TRBD1 (5 bases). Germline-derived CDR1 and CDR2 are LGHDT and YNNKEL (reference sequence). The CDR3 is 14 amino acids. This CDR3 reads CVSKAAGVNTEAFF. The CDR3 nucleotides are TGTGTATCAAAGGCGGCGGGGGTGAACACTGAAGCTTTCTTT.

This clone has just a few counts. V usage is TRBV6-4 and J usage is TRBJ1-6, with a tentative D call TRBD1 (6 bases). The CDR3 contains 13 residues. CDR1 is MRHNA and CDR2 is SNTAGT in the germline V gene. Trimming cost V 5 bases and J 5 bases, with 7 bases left between them. In DNA, the CDR3 is TGTGCCAGCAGTCGGACAGATAATTCACCCCTCCACTTT. Protein: CASSRTDNSPLHF.